Listed here is a single T cell receptor beta chain. What it binds is not known. The CDR3 runs to 15 residues. J lost 7 bases, V lost 5 bases, and 11 bases had no gene match. CDR1 is MNHEY, CDR2 SMNVEV, per germline (reference sequence). This specimen comes from a study of identical twins. Notes on the study in general: Sharing of beta out-of-frame sequences by twins showed a weaker excess.

TCRdb called the 5' RACE reads again in MiXCR, with one record for every CDR3 protein. The sample has about 220,000 distinct CDR3 sequences; 5.5% to 7.5% are singletons. This sample was also put to use in a study of T cells expressing NK-cell markers.

V usage is TRBV27 and J usage is TRBJ1-2; TRBD1 agrees at 9 bases. Sequenced input: CD8+ T cells sorted from blood. This sequence was found in a young woman in good health. CDR3 loop: CASSPGTGSLGGYTF. DNA of the CDR3: TGTGCCAGCAGTCCGGGGACAGGGTCTCTTGGTGGCTACACCTTC.